The 25 T cell receptor beta chains below were found in one sample sequenced in a study of CD8+CD57+ T cells in acquired aplastic anemia (dated by TCRdb to 2017 to 2018). Expansion of CD8+CD57+ cells had been shown by flow cytometry in the patients chosen for sequencing. The data were produced on an Illumina HiSeq 2000. Genomic DNA was used as template for profiling of TCR beta VDJ combinations and CDR3 sequences. TCRdb trimmed public reads at Q25 via fastp, called clones via MiXCR and kept in-frame beta chains. Here each entry gathers all rows of one CDR3 protein and keeps the most common genes and DNA. This sample holds 150,000 to 200,000 distinct CDR3 sequences; around 52% were observed only once. More than 30% of the sample comes from the top ten. Sequencing was performed on sorted CD4+, CD8+, or CD8+CD57+ T cells (not recorded which) from PBMCs. The receptors stem from a human donor with aplastic anemia.

This clonotype was found many times. V usage is TRBV7-9 and J usage is TRBJ1-1, with D uncertain. CDR1 is SEHNR and CDR2 is FQNEAQ in the germline V gene (reference sequence). V was trimmed by 3 bases and J by 6 bases, leaving 8 bases between them. The CDR3 totals 12 residues. The CDR3 DNA sequence: TGTGCCAGCAGCTTTCAGGTTTCTGAAGCTTTCTTT. This sequence encodes CASSFQVSEAFF.

The gene calls are TRBV10-1 and TRBJ2-7, with D perhaps given as TRBD1 or TRBD2 (5 bases each). Germline V CDR1 and CDR2: WNHNN, SYGVQD (reference sequence). The CDR3 is 15 amino acids. Trimming cost V 2 bases and J 2 bases, with 13 bases left between them. The CDR3 here is CASSEIGDGPYEQYF. In DNA, the CDR3 is TGCGCCAGCAGTGAGATAGGGGACGGACCCTACGAGCAGTACTTC.

This clonotype was recorded at least ten times. The chain has TRBV13 and TRBJ2-5, with 9 bases matching TRBD1. The CDR3 loop spans 14 amino acids. CDR1 and CDR2 (germline): PRHDT, FYEKMQ (reference sequence). V was clipped by 7 bases and J by 3 bases; unmatched bases: 6. The CDR3 nucleotides read TGTGCCAGCACACAGGGGGCGACCGAAGAGACCCAGTACTTC. Translating it yields CASTQGATEETQYF.

This clonotype was detected a few times. The chain uses TRBV20-1 and TRBJ2-1; 10 bases agree with TRBD1. CDR1 and CDR2 (germline): DFQATT, SNEGSKA (reference sequence). This CDR3 has 14 amino acids. With 6 bases clipped from V and 4 bases from J, the junction kept 6 bases outside the gene matches. This CDR3 is CSAHPGQGYNEQFF. CDR3 coding DNA: TGCAGTGCGCATCCGGGACAGGGGTACAATGAGCAGTTCTTC.

This clonotype was picked up many times. This chain links TRBV6-5 with TRBJ1-1, with D tentatively TRBD1 (5 bases). V was shortened by 1 base and J by 3 bases, with 18 bases between the two germline ends. Germline V lookup: CDR1 MNHEY, CDR2 SVGAGI. This CDR3 contains 17 residues. CDR3 coding DNA: TGTGCCAGCAGTTACTATGGGGGGGGTAGTCAGGACACTGAAGCTTTCTTT. Translation: CASSYYGGGSQDTEAFF.

This clonotype was counted ten times or more. The J gene is TRBJ2-7, the V gene TRBV7-9; perhaps TRBD1 as D (6 bases). The CDR3 covers 14 residues. Per the germline V gene, CDR1 is SEHNR and CDR2 is FQNEAQ (reference sequence). Trimming cost V 5 bases and J 2 bases, with 13 bases left between them. The CDR3 DNA reads TGTGCCAGCAGCCTCACAGGGATTCCCTACGAGCAGTACTTC. The encoded protein is CASSLTGIPYEQYF.

There are many counts of this clonotype. The chain has TRBV20-1 and TRBJ1-1; D not certain. The germline V gene encodes CDR1 DFQATT and CDR2 SNEGSKA (reference sequence). The CDR3 sequence is 12 residues long. The ends were cut back, 3 bases at V and 4 bases at J, with 9 bases in the middle. The CDR3 DNA is TGCAGTGCTAGGCCGACAAGCACTGAAGCTTTCTTT. Protein: CSARPTSTEAFF.

This clonotype was found a few times. The chain's CDR3 is CASSVGQGADEQYF. Written as DNA, the CDR3 is TGTGCCAGCAGCGTAGGACAGGGGGCAGACGAGCAGTACTTC. This chain connects TRBV9 to TRBJ2-7; TRBD1 agrees at 10 bases. Per the germline V gene, CDR1 is SGDLS and CDR2 is YYNGEE. This CDR3 is built from 14 residues. J was trimmed by 5 bases and V by 0 bases; bases with no gene match: 2.

This clonotype was seen at least ten times. The CDR3 loop is CASTVSSSYNEQFF. Here the CDR3 DNA reads TGTGCCAGTACGGTCTCGAGCTCCTACAATGAGCAGTTCTTC. V gene TRBV19 combines with J gene TRBJ2-1; D is ambiguous. The CDR3 covers 14 residues. Per germline, CDR1 LNHDA and CDR2 SQIVND (reference sequence). Trimming pared 7 bases from V and 0 bases from J, leaving 10 bases between. The whole variable domain, remainder taken from reference TRBV19 and TRBJ2-1, is DGGITQSPKYLFRKEGQNVTLSCEQNLNHDAMYWYRQDPGQGLRLIYYSQIVNDFQKGDIAEGYSVSREKKESFPLTVTSAQKNPTAFYLCASTVSSSYNEQFFGPGTRLTVL.

The chain links TRBV15 to TRBJ2-1, with D hard to call. The CDR3 extends over 15 amino acids. Germline CDR1 reads LNHNV; CDR2 reads YYDKDF (reference sequence). Trimming removed 1 base from V and 8 bases from J, with 15 bases in between. In DNA form, the CDR3 reads TGTGCCACCAGCAGAGTGACCTCCCCCGAGGATGAGCAGTTCTTC. This codes for CATSRVTSPEDEQFF.

This chain links TRBV7-9 with TRBJ1-5; D gene ambiguous. Per the germline V gene, CDR1 is SEHNR and CDR2 is FQNEAQ (reference sequence). The CDR3 is 14 amino acids. Trimming shortened V by 1 base and J by 2 bases, and 6 bases separated the two germline ends. The CDR3 protein is CASSLDTGNQPQHF. CDR3 nucleotides: TGTGCCAGCAGCTTAGACACGGGCAATCAGCCCCAGCATTTT.

This clonotype appeared a single time. This rearrangement joins TRBV10-3 to TRBJ1-1; TRBD1 agrees at 8 bases. The junction had 1 base not matched to a gene; V was cut back by 4 bases and J by 0 bases. In germline, CDR1 is ENHRY, CDR2 SYGVKD. The CDR3 runs 14 residues. The CDR3 DNA is TGTGCCATCAGTGGGACAGGGTTGAACACTGAAGCTTTCTTT. Protein product: CAISGTGLNTEAFF.

V gene TRBV6-5 combines with J gene TRBJ2-1; TRBD2 is a possible D gene (5 bases). The CDR3 consists of 14 residues. V dropped 4 bases and J dropped 0 bases, with 7 bases sitting between them. Germline V gene data show CDR1 as MNHEY and CDR2 as SVGAGI. The CDR3 DNA reads TGTGCCAGCAGTTCTGCGGGCTCCTACAATGAGCAGTTCTTC. It translates to CASSSAGSYNEQFF.

This clonotype has only a few counts. This sequence joins TRBV7-3 and TRBJ2-7; the match to TRBD2 covers 13 bases. CDR3 length equals 15 residues. Trimming removed 4 bases from V and 3 bases from J; junction bases left unmatched: 3. Germline V gene sequence: CDR1 SGHTA, CDR2 FQGTGA. The CDR3 nucleotides are TGTGCCAGCAGCTCGGGACTAGCGGGGAACTACGAGCAGTACTTC. The encoded protein is CASSSGLAGNYEQYF.

The chain couples TRBV12-3 or TRBV12-4 to TRBJ1-1; D is ambiguous. The CDR3 loop spans 16 amino acids. The ends were cut back, 8 bases at V and 6 bases at J, with 25 bases in the middle. CDR3 sequence (DNA): TGTGCCAGCCGTGGTCGCCTCTGGGGTTCGCGCGCTGAAGCTTTCTTT. Its protein is CASRGRLWGSRAEAFF.

This clonotype was recorded a few times. The chain is built from TRBV6-1 and TRBJ2-2, with 8 nucleotides matching TRBD1. In germline, CDR1 is MNHNS, CDR2 SASEGT. This CDR3 comprises 16 residues. V was pared by 6 bases and J by 6 bases, with 12 bases of the junction left unmatched. CDR3 in DNA: TGTGCCAGCAGCGAGGCGATGACAGGGGCCGCCGGGGAGCTGTTTTTT. This gives the protein CASSEAMTGAAGELFF.

This clonotype was recorded at least ten times. The chain has TRBV5-4 and TRBJ2-3; D possibly matches TRBD1 or TRBD2 (5 bases each). Germline values: CDR1 SGHNT, CDR2 YYREEE (reference sequence). The CDR3 totals 15 residues. V was clipped by 4 bases and J by 6 bases, with 18 bases between them. The CDR3 nucleotides read TGTGCCAGCAGCGGAGCCGGGACGGCCCCCGATACGCAGTATTTT. Protein: CASSGAGTAPDTQYF.

Only a few counts were recorded for this clonotype. The rearrangement links TRBV7-3 to TRBJ1-3; 9 nucleotides align to TRBD1. V shed 3 bases and J 0 bases; nucleotides not matched to a gene: 0. The CDR3 consists of 15 residues. Germline V CDR1 and CDR2: SGHTA, FQGTGA. The CDR3 DNA sequence: TGTGCCAGCAGCTTGACAGGGGGCTCTGGAAACACCATATATTTT. Its translation is CASSLTGGSGNTIYF.

V gene TRBV29-1 combines with J gene TRBJ2-7; TRBD1 aligns across 8 bases. Germline trimming cut 1 base from V and 4 bases from J; bases unmatched to any gene: 15. Per germline, CDR1 SQVTM and CDR2 ANQGSEA. This CDR3 has 17 amino acids. The DNA of the CDR3 is TGCAGCGTTGAAGGAGGAGGGACAGGCGTGTATGGGTACGAGCAGTACTTC. Its translation is CSVEGGGTGVYGYEQYF.

This clonotype was seen many times. The chain links TRBV4-2 to TRBJ2-3, with D uncertain. Germline V CDR1 and CDR2: LGHNA, YNFKEQ. Between the trimmed V and J ends, which lost 1 base and 6 bases, there was a span of 14 bases. The length of the CDR3 is 15 residues. The CDR3 here is CASSQGGLGLDTQYF. CDR3 bases: TGTGCCAGCAGCCAAGGGGGATTGGGTTTGGATACGCAGTATTTT.

This clonotype was observed at least ten times. The chain carries TRBV9 and TRBJ2-3, with 8 bases identical to TRBD1. J gave up 6 bases and V 3 bases, and 12 bases lay outside the gene matches. The CDR3 is made up of 16 amino acids. The germline V gene has CDR1 SGDLS and CDR2 YYNGEE. The CDR3 sequence is CASSASGQVYADTQYF. Here the CDR3 DNA reads TGTGCCAGCAGCGCCTCGGGACAGGTGTATGCGGATACGCAGTATTTT.

This clonotype was found a few times. The chain uses TRBV15 and TRBJ2-7; the D is unclear. CDR1 and CDR2 (germline): LNHNV, YYDKDF (reference sequence). The ends were cut back, 3 bases at V and 2 bases at J, with 11 bases in the middle. This CDR3 is built from 14 residues. For the CDR3, the DNA is TGTGCCACCAGCAGGGAATTGAACCCCTACGAGCAGTACTTC. Its protein is CATSRELNPYEQYF.

The chain is built from TRBV7-9 and TRBJ1-4, with D unresolved. The CDR3 has 14 residues. With 5 bases removed from V and 8 bases from J, the gap between germline ends came to 15 bases. Germline V gene data show CDR1 as SEHNR and CDR2 as FQNEAQ (reference sequence). Written as DNA, the CDR3 is TGTGCCAGCAGCCAAGGGTACGAAAACGAAAAACTGTTTTTT. Residues: CASSQGYENEKLFF.

This clonotype was seen a handful of times. The chain combines TRBV2 with TRBJ1-1, with a tentative D call TRBD1 (5 bases). CDR3 length equals 13 residues. Per germline, CDR1 SNHLY and CDR2 FYNNEI. The ends were cut back, 7 bases at V and 1 base at J, with 10 bases in the middle. The chain's CDR3 is CASTTARNTEAFF. CDR3 DNA: TGTGCCAGCACGACAGCCAGGAACACTGAAGCTTTCTTT.

A word on this clonotype: Given a much more abundant clone one base away, this may be a read error. The chain joins TRBV7-2 to TRBJ1-1, with a possible D match to TRBD1 (6 bases). Germline CDR1 and CDR2: SGHTA and FQGNSA. V lost 5 bases, J lost 1 base, and 8 bases lay in between. The CDR3 spans 13 residues. CDR3 residues: CASSRDKNTEAFF. The CDR3 bases are TGTGCCAGCAGCCGGGACAAGAACACTGAAGCTTTCTTT.